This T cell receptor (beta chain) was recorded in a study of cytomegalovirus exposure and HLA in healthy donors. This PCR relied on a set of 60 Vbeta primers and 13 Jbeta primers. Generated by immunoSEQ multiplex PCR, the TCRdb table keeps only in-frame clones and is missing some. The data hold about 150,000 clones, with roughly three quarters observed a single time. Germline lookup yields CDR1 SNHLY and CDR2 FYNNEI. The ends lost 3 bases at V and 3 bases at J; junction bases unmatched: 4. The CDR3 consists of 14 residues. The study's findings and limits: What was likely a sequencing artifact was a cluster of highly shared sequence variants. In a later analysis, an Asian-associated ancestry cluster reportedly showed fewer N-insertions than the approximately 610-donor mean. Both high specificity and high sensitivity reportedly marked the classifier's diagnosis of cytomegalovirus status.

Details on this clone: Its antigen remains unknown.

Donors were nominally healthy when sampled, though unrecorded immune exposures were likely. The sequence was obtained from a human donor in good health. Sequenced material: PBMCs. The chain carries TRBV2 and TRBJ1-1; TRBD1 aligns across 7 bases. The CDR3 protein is CASSDGTGDTEAFF. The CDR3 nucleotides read TGTGCCAGCAGTGATGGAACAGGGGACACTGAAGCTTTCTTT.